Below, 20 T cell receptor beta chains from the same sample are listed, as sequenced in a study of blood T cell repertoires in COVID-19 (dated by TCRdb to about 2020). The library was built by means of the immunoSEQ multiplex PCR assay. The source is immuneACCESS, and TCRdb retained only in-frame sequences with V and J called. Part of the clones is not carried over; for the studies checked, unresolved V genes explain less than half of this, and the remainder is unexplained. In this sample the table shows approximately 360,000 clones, over 75% of which occur a single time. The ten largest clones capture 1.9% of the sample. Sequencing was done on a sample of PBMCs or T cells enriched from blood (not recorded which). The receptor source for this set is a man aged 40-55 years in a cohort exposed to, infected with or recovered from COVID-19 (not recorded which).

The sample holds many counts of this clone. The gene calls are TRBV11-2 and TRBJ2-7; TRBD1 matches 9 bases. V was clipped by 3 bases and J by 3 bases; unmatched bases: 12. This CDR3 has 17 amino acids. Germline V gene sequence: CDR1 SGHAT, CDR2 FQNNGV. CDR3: CASSFLQGQGPNYEQYF. CDR3 sequence (DNA): TGTGCCAGCAGCTTCTTGCAAGGACAGGGGCCAAACTACGAGCAGTACTTC.

The V gene is TRBV20-1, the J gene TRBJ1-5, with D maybe TRBD1 (5 bases). CDR1 DFQATT and CDR2 SNEGSKA come from the germline V gene (reference sequence). The germline V and J ends were trimmed by 4 bases and 0 bases, with 7 bases remaining between them. The CDR3 is made up of 13 amino acids. CDR3 in DNA: TGCAGTGCTATTGACAGTAGCAATCAGCCCCAGCATTTT. It translates to CSAIDSSNQPQHF.

This clone was picked up a small number of times. J is TRBJ2-7 and V is TRBV5-1, with D uncertain. The CDR3 covers 15 residues. V was clipped by 0 bases and J by 2 bases, with 12 bases between them. Germline V gene data show CDR1 as SGHRS and CDR2 as YFSETQ. The CDR3 protein is CASSLDPGETYEQYF. In DNA, the CDR3 is TGCGCCAGCAGCTTGGACCCGGGTGAAACCTACGAGCAGTACTTC.

V usage is TRBV28 and J usage is TRBJ1-5, with D perhaps matching TRBD1 (5 bases). CDR1 and CDR2 from the germline V gene are MDHEN and SYDVKM. The CDR3 runs 14 residues. Trimming removed 3 bases from V and 6 bases from J, with 12 bases in between. The CDR3 region is CASSFTRAGQPQHF. CDR3 nucleotides: TGTGCCAGCAGTTTCACCAGGGCCGGTCAGCCCCAGCATTTT.

V gene TRBV23-1 combines with J gene TRBJ2-3, with 14 bases lining up with TRBD2. TRBV23-1 is recorded as an ORF, its role being uncertain. V lost 2 bases to trimming and J lost 4 bases; unmatched junction nucleotides: 8. The CDR3 runs 18 residues. Written as DNA, the CDR3 is TGCGCCAGCAGTCAACGAGGGACTAGCGGGAGTCCCCCAGATACGCAGTATTTT. This encodes CASSQRGTSGSPPDTQYF.

The chain uses TRBV5-1 and TRBJ2-3; 10 positions match TRBD2. This CDR3 has 14 amino acids. The V gene's germline CDR1 is SGHRS and CDR2 YFSETQ. V gave up 6 bases and J gave up 6 bases; unmatched junction bases: 7. CDR3 sequence: CASKLLAGTDTQYF. DNA for the CDR3: TGCGCCAGCAAGTTACTAGCGGGAACGGATACGCAGTATTTT. The variable domain in full, completed from reference TRBV5-1 and TRBJ2-3, reads KAGVTQTPRYLIKTRGQQVTLSCSPISGHRSVSWYQQTPGQGLQFLFEYFSETQRNKGNFPGRFSGRQFSNSRSEMNVSTLELGDSALYLCASKLLAGTDTQYFGPGTRLTVL.

The V and J genes are TRBV18 and TRBJ2-1; maybe TRBD2 (5 bases). There are 15 residues in the CDR3. Trimming took off 0 bases at V and 4 bases at J, with 10 bases between the two ends. Germline lookup yields CDR1 KGHSH and CDR2 LQKENI. CDR3 residues: CASSPPQRPYNEQFF. The CDR3 region has the DNA TGTGCCAGCTCACCACCACAGCGGCCTTACAATGAGCAGTTCTTC.

In the case of this clone: A read error may produce the germline difference seen at one junction end. This sequence joins TRBV18 and TRBJ1-1; no firm D call. Germline V gene data show CDR1 as KGHSH and CDR2 as LQKENI. The CDR3 covers 12 residues. For the CDR3, the DNA is TGTGCCAGCTCACCATATGACCGGGATATTGTCTTT. Translation: CASSPYDRDIVF.

The chain has TRBV4-2 and TRBJ1-1; D call uncertain. The CDR3 loop spans 14 amino acids. With 3 bases removed from V and 1 base from J, the gap between germline ends came to 9 bases. Per the germline V gene, CDR1 is LGHNA and CDR2 is YNFKEQ. The CDR3 region is CASSQPGRNTEAFF. The CDR3 nucleotides read TGTGCCAGCAGCCAGCCAGGTAGGAACACTGAAGCTTTCTTT.

The gene calls are TRBV15 and TRBJ2-3, with a tentative D call TRBD2 (5 bases). The germline CDR1 and CDR2 sequences are LNHNV and YYDKDF (reference sequence). There are 16 residues in the CDR3. Trimming left V 1 base short and J 0 bases short, with 11 bases between. CDR3 sequence: CATSRGGGSSTDTQYF. The CDR3 DNA reads as TGTGCCACCAGCAGAGGCGGAGGATCTAGCACAGATACGCAGTATTTT.

The chain joins TRBV28 to TRBJ2-2; 7 bases align to TRBD2. V shed 8 bases, J shed 6 bases, and the junction held 6 bases outside the gene matches. The CDR3 has 13 amino acids. Germline lookup yields CDR1 MDHEN and CDR2 SYDVKM. CDR3 protein: CASGGGQSGELFF. In DNA form, the CDR3 reads TGTGCCAGCGGGGGAGGGCAATCCGGGGAGCTGTTTTTT.

This clone was detected only a few times. The rearrangement joins TRBV21-1 to TRBJ1-6. TRBV21-1 represents a pseudogene. This CDR3 is 17 amino acids long. CDR3 in DNA: TGTGCCAGCAGCAAAGCGCGCCCGAGCTCCTATAATTCACCCCTCCACTTT. It is translated as CASSKARPSSYNSPLHF.

The rearrangement links TRBV2 to TRBJ1-5, with TRBD1 as a possible D gene (6 bases). Germline CDR1 is SNHLY and CDR2 is FYNNEI. The CDR3 consists of 13 residues. Between the trimmed V and J ends, which lost 8 bases and 6 bases, there was a span of 14 bases. The CDR3 nucleotides read TGTGCCAGCGGTCGGGGGGCCGGTCAGCCCCAGCATTTT. Protein product: CASGRGAGQPQHF.

The rearrangement joins TRBV6-5 to TRBJ1-4; no clear D. The V end lost 7 bases, the J end lost 6 bases, and 12 bases lay between the germline ends. The CDR3 runs to 13 residues. In germline, CDR1 is MNHEY, CDR2 SVGAGI. CDR3 in DNA: TGTGCCAGCAACGGGAACTCGGATGAAAAACTGTTTTTT. Translated, it gives CASNGNSDEKLFF.

The rearrangement joins TRBV5-6 to TRBJ2-7; D not resolved. Between the trimmed V and J ends, which lost 2 bases and 0 bases, there was a span of 9 bases. This CDR3 comprises 14 residues. Germline V gives CDR1 SGHDT, CDR2 YYEEEE. CDR3 loop: CASSLSGSSYEQYF. The CDR3 DNA sequence: TGTGCCAGCAGCTTATCGGGTAGCTCCTACGAGCAGTACTTC.

The rearrangement joins TRBV2 to TRBJ2-7; weak D call: TRBD1 (6 bases). The germline V gene has CDR1 SNHLY and CDR2 FYNNEI. CDR3 length equals 13 residues. V was cut by 6 bases and J by 6 bases, with 15 bases left in between. The CDR3, as DNA: TGTGCCAGCAGCACCGGGACAAGGGGCGAGCAGTACTTC. It translates to CASSTGTRGEQYF.

The J gene is TRBJ2-4, the V gene TRBV27, with a weak D call TRBD2 (5 bases). V lost 2 bases and J lost 1, with 6 bases in between. The CDR3 is made up of 14 amino acids. CDR1 and CDR2 (germline): MNHEY, SMNVEV (reference sequence). CDR3 in amino acids: CASSLTRAKNIQYF. Written as DNA, the CDR3 is TGTGCCAGCAGTTTAACTAGGGCCAAAAACATTCAGTACTTC.

The chain carries TRBV11-1 and TRBJ1-4, with D possibly matching TRBD1 (5 bases). Trimming shortened V by 5 bases and J by 6 bases, and 13 bases separated the two germline ends. The CDR3 is made up of 14 amino acids. The germline V gene encodes CDR1 SGHAT and CDR2 FQDESV (reference sequence). Here the CDR3 DNA reads TGTGCCAGCAGCCGGGGGAGCATCGATGAAAAACTGTTTTTT. Translated: CASSRGSIDEKLFF.

The V gene is TRBV21-1, the J gene TRBJ2-3; TRBD2, the table's D call, lacks a check against the DNA. TRBV21-1 is classified as a pseudogene. The CDR3 has 17 amino acids. DNA of the CDR3: TGTGCCAGCAGGAGGGTCGGGACTAGCGAGGACACAGATACGCAGTATTTT. Protein: CASRRVGTSEDTDTQYF.

The chain has TRBV7-9 and TRBJ2-2; 11 bases map to TRBD2. Looked up from germline, CDR1 is SEHNR and CDR2 is FQNEAQ (reference sequence). The V gene end was trimmed by 3 bases and the J gene end by 4 bases; junction bases not matched to a gene: 4. The CDR3 loop spans 16 amino acids. The CDR3 sequence: CASSFSGTSGTGELFF. CDR3 nucleotide sequence: TGTGCCAGCAGCTTTTCCGGGACTAGCGGCACCGGGGAGCTGTTTTTT.